Sequencing of this T cell receptor (beta chain) was carried out in a study of T-cell reconstitution after alpha-beta-depleted transplantation in children. There are many counts of this clonotype. The CDR3 covers 13 residues. V lost 6 bases to trimming and J lost 4 bases, with 11 bases between them. The germline gives CDR1 KGHDR, CDR2 SFDVKD. As it was prepared, the TCRbeta library received unique molecular identifiers. A single record per CDR3 protein comes from TCRdb applying MiXCR to the PCR reads. The sample lists some 240,000 distinct CDR3 sequences, around 12% occurring once. The receptor was isolated from a human donor who donated a stem cell graft to a child with acute lymphoblastic leukemia. The gene calls are TRBV24-1 and TRBJ1-2; the D gene is possibly TRBD1 (6 bases). The specimen was PBMCs from the stem cell graft donor, collected from the stem cell graft. The CDR3 bases are TGTGCCACCAGTACAGGACAGAGCTATGGCTACACCTTC. Its protein is CATSTGQSYGYTF.